This is a list of T cell receptor beta chains from one sample in a study of blood T cell repertoires in COVID-19. Sequencing used immunoSEQ multiplex PCR; TCRdb keeps in-frame clones, though not all of them. Here the sample spans fewer than 100,000 clones, more than 75% being singletons. Sample: peripheral blood. These receptors came from a human donor in a cohort sampled during active COVID-19. The CDR3 runs from the conserved cysteine through the conserved F or W. A D gene is named only where the DNA matches it firmly. Not all rows give a size; the values are once, few, many and, for expanded clones, a class.

cdr3_nt cdr3_aa d_call j_call v_call clone_size
TGCGCCAGCAGCTTGGACAGCCGGTACGAGCAGTACTTC CASSLDSRYEQYF - TRBJ2-7 TRBV5-1 few
TGTGCCACCGCCGGGAGCGGGAAACAAGAGACCCAGTACTTC CATAGSGKQETQYF TRBD2 TRBJ2-5 TRBV27 few
TGTGCCAGCAGCTCCCTTATTAGCGGGCTCACAGATACGCAGTATTTT CASSSLISGLTDTQYF TRBD2 TRBJ2-3 TRBV11-2 -
TGTGCCAGCAGTTATGACACGGGAGGAGGCCCAGATACGCAGTATTTT CASSYDTGGGPDTQYF TRBD2 TRBJ2-3 TRBV6-5 -
TGCGCCAGCAGCCAAGATTTCCGGGGGGGAGGCTACACCTTC CASSQDFRGGGYTF - TRBJ1-2 TRBV4-1 few
TGTGCCAGCAGCTTGAAGGGGAATTCACCCCTCCACTTT CASSLKGNSPLHF - TRBJ1-6 TRBV5-4 -
TGTGCCAGCAGTTACTCGGAGGGACTTGCCTACGAGCAGTACTTC CASSYSEGLAYEQYF - TRBJ2-7 TRBV6-5 -
TGCGCCAGCAGCCCCCGTCTAGACCCCTACGAGCAGTACTTC CASSPRLDPYEQYF - TRBJ2-7 TRBV5-1 -
TGTGCCAGTAGTATCCGAGTCGTGGGGGCGAAGACTAATGAAAAACTGTTTTTT CASSIRVVGAKTNEKLFF - TRBJ1-4 TRBV19 -
TGTGCCAGCAGTGTAGACAGCCTCTACAATGAGCAGTTCTTC CASSVDSLYNEQFF - TRBJ2-1 TRBV2 -
TGTGCCAGTAGTCCGGGACTAGCGGGAGTGTCTTGGACAGATACGCAGTATTTT CASSPGLAGVSWTDTQYF TRBD2 TRBJ2-3 TRBV19 once
TGCGCCAGCAGCCGAAGACTAGCGGGGACTCAAGAGACCCAGTACTTC CASSRRLAGTQETQYF TRBD2 TRBJ2-5 TRBV5-1 -
TGTGCCAGCAGCTCTAGGGCCGCCTGGGGGCCGAACACCGGGGAGCTGTTTTTT CASSSRAAWGPNTGELFF - TRBJ2-2 TRBV7-6 once
TGTGCCAGCAGCTTAGAAATGAGCGGGACGGGCACAGATACGCAGTATTTT CASSLEMSGTGTDTQYF TRBD2 TRBJ2-3 TRBV7-6 once
TGTGCCACCAGCATGGGGGATGGGGGCCCGCCCCAGCATTTT CATSMGDGGPPQHF - TRBJ1-5 TRBV15 -
TGTGCCAGCAGCTTTAGCAGGGGTAGCACAGATACGCAGTATTTT CASSFSRGSTDTQYF - TRBJ2-3 TRBV7-8 -
TGTGCCAGCAGTGTGGGCCGAGACGACGAGCAGTACTTC CASSVGRDDEQYF - TRBJ2-7 TRBV2 -
TGTGCCAGCATTGACGGACAGGGCACGTCGAACGAGCAGTACTTC CASIDGQGTSNEQYF TRBD1 TRBJ2-7 TRBV2 -
TGTGCCAGCAGTCCCTCCGGGGAGCTGTTTTTT CASSPSGELFF - TRBJ2-2 TRBV12-3/TRBV12-4 -
TGTGCCAGCAGCCAACTCCCGGGACTAGACGTCGGTGAGCAGTTCTTC CASSQLPGLDVGEQFF TRBD2 TRBJ2-1 TRBV4-2 -
TGTGCCAGCAGCACCCAAGCGCGGAACACCGGGGAGCTGTTTTTT CASSTQARNTGELFF - TRBJ2-2 TRBV9 -
TGTGCCAGCAGCTTGGCTTCTGGCATGGGGGGGCGCGACTATGGCTACACCTTC CASSLASGMGGRDYGYTF - TRBJ1-2 TRBV5-4 -
TGTGCCAGCAGCTCCGGGACTAGGGGTGGGAGCGAGCAGTACTTC CASSSGTRGGSEQYF TRBD2 TRBJ2-7 TRBV27 -
TGTGCCTGTAAGAGGCAGGGAAGCTATGGCTACACCTTC CACKRQGSYGYTF - TRBJ1-2 TRBV30 -
TGTGCCAGCAGCTCTCAACTAGCGGCCACAGATACGCAGTATTTT CASSSQLAATDTQYF TRBD2 TRBJ2-3 TRBV7-3 -
TGTGCCAGTAGTATAACTGGTAACACCGGGGAGCTGTTTTTT CASSITGNTGELFF - TRBJ2-2 TRBV19 few
TGTGCCAGCAGCCCTCGATCCAGGGACAATCAGCCCCAGCATTTT CASSPRSRDNQPQHF - TRBJ1-5 TRBV4-2 -
TGTGCCAGCAGCGTAACAGGGTTGGACGGGGAGCTGTTTTTT CASSVTGLDGELFF - TRBJ2-2 TRBV9 -
TGTGCCAGCAGTTTTGGGGGACTTGAGGAGCAGTTCTTC CASSFGGLEEQFF - TRBJ2-1 TRBV12-3/TRBV12-4 -
TGCGCCAGCAGCCAAGAGAGCGGGAGGGCGGTCTCCTACAATGAGCAGTTCTTC CASSQESGRAVSYNEQFF TRBD2 TRBJ2-1 TRBV4-3 -
TGTGCCAGCAGCCAAGTCCTGCCTCTCAGCAAGAGGAGGTCCTACAATGAGCAGTTCTTC CASSQVLPLSKRRSYNEQFF - TRBJ2-1 TRBV4-2 many
TGTGCCATCAGCAAGACAGGGGAAAGCTCTGGGGCCAACGTCCTGACTTTC CAISKTGESSGANVLTF TRBD1 TRBJ2-6 TRBV10-3 -
TGTGCCAGCACGGGTCAGCTCGAGACCCAGTACTTC CASTGQLETQYF - TRBJ2-5 TRBV6-5 few
TGCGCCAGCAGCTTGGGAGGGGGATTAATGAACACTGAAGCTTTCTTT CASSLGGGLMNTEAFF - TRBJ1-1 TRBV5-1 -
TGTGCCAGCTCACCACCTACAGGCCTATCCTATGGCTACACCTTC CASSPPTGLSYGYTF - TRBJ1-2 TRBV18 few
TGTGCCAGCTCAGACCGGGTCACCTACAATGAGCAGTTCTTC CASSDRVTYNEQFF - TRBJ2-1 TRBV18 -
TGTGCCAGCAGTCCCCTTAGAGGGGGAAACACTGAAGCTTTCTTT CASSPLRGGNTEAFF - TRBJ1-1 TRBV6-5 -
TGCGCCAGCAGCCGATTCGATCGGGGAGGACAAGAGACCCAGTACTTC CASSRFDRGGQETQYF - TRBJ2-5 TRBV5-1 -
TGTGCCAGCAGAAAATCCGGAGGGAACACTGAAGCTTTCTTT CASRKSGGNTEAFF - TRBJ1-1 TRBV28 few
TGTGCCAGCACCCACCAGACAGGCAAGAACACTGAAGCTTTCTTT CASTHQTGKNTEAFF - TRBJ1-1 TRBV7-9 -
TGTGCCAGCAGTTTTCGGTCGGGGTCCGAAGCTTTCTTT CASSFRSGSEAFF - TRBJ1-1 TRBV28 -
TGTGCCAGCAGCCAAACGACTAGCAACGAGGGGAATGAGCAGTTCTTC CASSQTTSNEGNEQFF TRBD2 TRBJ2-1 TRBV4-2 -
TGTGCCAGCAGAGTTTCTAGCGGAGCTATTGAGCAGTTCTTC CASRVSSGAIEQFF TRBD2 TRBJ2-1 TRBV7-2 -
TGTGCCAGCAGCATGACAGGTCTTGGCTACACCTTC CASSMTGLGYTF - TRBJ1-2 TRBV12-3/TRBV12-4 -
TGTGCCAGTAGTATGGGCAGGGAAGGAGCTTTCTTT CASSMGREGAFF - TRBJ1-1 TRBV19 -
TGTGCCAGCAGCAAGGGGCCGAGGCGCTATGGCTACACCTTC CASSKGPRRYGYTF - TRBJ1-2 TRBV21-1 -
TGTGCCAGCAGCCCGAGGACAGGGGGCGTAGATACTGAAGCTTTCTTT CASSPRTGGVDTEAFF TRBD1 TRBJ1-1 TRBV7-9 -
TGTGCCAGCAGAGCGGGTCCGCGTCAGCCCCAGCATTTT CASRAGPRQPQHF - TRBJ1-5 TRBV6-5 once
TGTGCCAGCAGTTCTCAGGGAACCTCCACATATACGCAGTATTTT CASSSQGTSTYTQYF - TRBJ2-3 TRBV27 -
TGTGCCAGCTCCCAGGGTAACCCAGATACGCAGTATTTT CASSQGNPDTQYF - TRBJ2-3 TRBV18 -
TGCAGCGTCGACGGAACAGGGGCTAACTATGGCTACACCTTC CSVDGTGANYGYTF TRBD1 TRBJ1-2 TRBV29-1 -
TGTGCCAGCAGTTACTTTTCCTACGAGCAGTACTTC CASSYFSYEQYF - TRBJ2-7 TRBV2 -
TGTGCCAGTAGTATTGGGGACTCACCCTACGAGCAGTACTTC CASSIGDSPYEQYF - TRBJ2-7 TRBV19 -
TGTGCCAGCAGCCAGGGGGCATCCCCGAATTCACCCCTCCACTTT CASSQGASPNSPLHF - TRBJ1-6 TRBV3-1/TRBV3-2 few
TGTGCCAGCTCCTCGATGACGCGACAGGGCAATCAGCCCCAGCATTTT CASSSMTRQGNQPQHF - TRBJ1-5 TRBV18 many